The clone carrying this T cell receptor beta chain was detected a few times. These data belong to a study of T-cell memory formation after mild COVID-19. Overall study: The study found TCR clusters largely donor specific.

From the 5' RACE reads, TCRdb called clonotypes with MiXCR, one entry per CDR3 protein. The repertoire has about 57,000 distinct CDR3 sequences, 12% of them found once; the top ten carry under 30%. Trimming shortened V by 3 bases and J by 7 bases, and 13 bases separated the two germline ends. CDR1 and CDR2 (germline): GTSNPN, SVGIG (reference sequence). The CDR3 covers 13 residues. The specimen sequenced was PBMCs or a T cell subset sorted from them (not recorded which). The clonotype comes from a man aged 18 to 29 who had mild COVID-19 (a few samples of this study predate the infection). Cell type and time point are not known. The chain has TRBV30 and TRBJ2-1; the D gene is possibly TRBD1 (5 bases). The CDR3 spells CAWSPDSGNEQFF. Written as DNA, the CDR3 is TGTGCCTGGAGCCCCGACTCAGGGAATGAGCAGTTCTTC.